A single sample is the source of the 23 T cell receptor beta chains below, sequenced in a study of vaccination effects on CD4 cells after COVID-19. For these receptors, no antigen is known. Investigators separated out CD4+ T cells once around eleven days of culture had passed. Libraries were prepared by immunoSEQ multiplex PCR; TCRdb keeps only in-frame clonotypes and omits some of them. The table lists almost 40,000 clones, roughly 82% of them singletons. Sequencing was performed on CD4+ T cells from PBMCs cultured without peptide, taken before COVID-19 vaccination. The receptors originated from a human donor who received a COVID-19 vaccine.

The V gene is TRBV5-4, the J gene TRBJ2-1; TRBD1 matches at 9 bases. Germline-derived CDR1 and CDR2 are SGHNT and YYREEE (reference sequence). The length of the CDR3 is 15 residues. V lost 2 bases to trimming and J lost 6 bases; unmatched junction nucleotides: 6. The CDR3 nucleotides are TGTGCCAGCAGCTTAGGGACAGGGAAGTTCAATGAGCAGTTCTTC. The encoded protein is CASSLGTGKFNEQFF.

The CDR3 sequence is CASSLSQNSGANVLTF. The CDR3 DNA is TGTGCCAGCAGCTTAAGCCAGAACTCTGGGGCCAACGTCCTGACTTTC. The chain has TRBV7-3 and TRBJ2-6; D is unresolved. Trimming removed 1 base at V and 0 bases at J, with 7 bases between. Germline CDR1 reads SGHTA; CDR2 reads FQGTGA. The CDR3 has 16 residues.

J is TRBJ2-3 and V is TRBV11-3; the D is unclear. V was shortened by 4 bases and J by 4 bases, with 9 bases between the two germline ends. This CDR3 has 13 residues. CDR1 is SGHNT, CDR2 YENEEA, per germline. CDR3 amino acids: CASSSPPADTQYF. In DNA form, the CDR3 reads TGTGCCAGCAGCTCCCCGCCTGCAGATACGCAGTATTTT.

V usage is TRBV6-1 and J usage is TRBJ1-2, with 7 bases fitting TRBD1. Trimming took 1 base from V and 5 from J; bases not matched to a gene: 4. Germline CDR1 MNHNS, CDR2 SASEGT. The CDR3 covers 14 residues. In nucleotides, the CDR3 is TGTGCCAGCAGTGAAGAAGCAGGGGGGTATGGCTACACCTTC. This gives the protein CASSEEAGGYGYTF.

This clone was detected only once. The chain has TRBV6-5 and TRBJ2-4; 9 bases fit TRBD1. CDR1 and CDR2 from the germline V gene are MNHEY and SVGAGI. CDR3 size: 14 residues. The V segment lost 7 bases and the J segment 5 bases; nucleotides outside the gene matches: 6. CDR3: CASKDRGAENIQYF. For the CDR3, the DNA is TGTGCCAGCAAAGACAGGGGGGCTGAAAACATTCAGTACTTC.

The rearrangement uses TRBV24-1 and TRBJ2-5; the D is unclear. This CDR3 contains 13 residues. Germline V gives CDR1 KGHDR, CDR2 SFDVKD. V dropped 4 bases and J dropped 2 bases, with 7 bases sitting between them. The CDR3 region has the DNA TGTGCCACCAGTGAAGGAGTTCAAGAGACCCAGTACTTC. Translating gives CATSEGVQETQYF.

This chain links TRBV19 with TRBJ1-2; 9 bases fit TRBD1. The CDR3 consists of 15 residues. Germline lookup yields CDR1 LNHDA and CDR2 SQIVND (reference sequence). The trim removed 0 bases at V and 4 bases at J, leaving 3 bases unmatched. The CDR3 loop is CASSIEDRGPYGYTF. The CDR3 DNA follows: TGTGCCAGTAGTATAGAGGACAGGGGACCCTATGGCTACACCTTC.

J is TRBJ1-2 and V is TRBV25-1, with D uncertain. The CDR3 spans 12 residues. The germline V gene has CDR1 MGHDK and CDR2 SYGVNS. Trimming took off 3 bases at V and 6 bases at J, with 8 bases between the two ends. CDR3: CASSDRRDGYTF. Here the CDR3 DNA reads TGTGCCAGCAGTGACCGACGGGATGGCTACACCTTC.

This chain connects TRBV6-6 to TRBJ1-4; D is unresolved. Trimming stripped 2 bases from V and 3 bases from J, with 7 bases between. Germline loops: CDR1 MNHNY, CDR2 SVGAGI (reference sequence). This CDR3 comprises 14 residues. CDR3 sequence: CASSYTNPNEKLFF. The CDR3, as DNA: TGTGCCAGCAGTTACACCAACCCTAATGAAAAACTGTTTTTT.

The chain couples TRBV5-1 to TRBJ2-5; D may be TRBD1 (6 bases). The germline V gene has CDR1 SGHRS and CDR2 YFSETQ. The CDR3 consists of 14 residues. Trimming removed 4 bases at V and 5 bases at J, with 15 bases between. In DNA form, the CDR3 reads TGCGCCAGCAGCCGCCGGGACATCAGGGAGACCCAGTACTTC. Protein: CASSRRDIRETQYF.

This chain uses TRBV6-1 with TRBJ2-2; D gene ambiguous. The CDR3 is 12 amino acids. CDR1 is MNHNS, CDR2 SASEGT, per germline. The ends were cut back, 3 bases at V and 5 bases at J, with 4 bases in the middle. The CDR3 DNA sequence: TGTGCCAGCAGTGAGGGGACCGGGGAGCTGTTTTTT. Protein: CASSEGTGELFF.

This sequence joins TRBV27 and TRBJ1-2, with D perhaps TRBD1 (6 bases). CDR3 length: 15 amino acids. V dropped 10 bases and J dropped 6 bases, with 24 bases sitting between them. The germline gives CDR1 MNHEY, CDR2 SMNVEV (reference sequence). The CDR3 protein is CATKTRPGQNNGYTF. The CDR3 DNA reads TGTGCCACCAAAACTCGTCCCGGACAGAACAATGGCTACACCTTC.

The chain couples TRBV28 to TRBJ2-6, with 8 bases matching TRBD1. Germline CDR1 reads MDHEN; CDR2 reads SYDVKM. Trimming took 7 bases from V and 0 from J; bases not matched to a gene: 11. This CDR3 spans 18 amino acids. The CDR3 loop is CASIPAGTGLSGANVLTF. For the CDR3, the DNA is TGTGCCAGCATCCCGGCCGGGACAGGCCTCTCTGGGGCCAACGTCCTGACTTTC.

This chain connects TRBV19 to TRBJ2-6, with D possibly TRBD1 on 5 matching bases. CDR3 length: 15 amino acids. V lost 2 bases, J lost 1 base, and 6 bases lay in between. Germline V gene lookup returns CDR1 LNHDA and CDR2 SQIVND (reference sequence). CDR3 nucleotide sequence: TGTGCCAGTAGTATAACAGGATCTGGGGCCAACGTCCTGACTTTC. It specifies CASSITGSGANVLTF.

This clone was recorded a few times. This chain joins TRBV11-2 and TRBJ1-2; 9 bases align to TRBD1. The V segment lost 5 bases and the J segment 6 bases; nucleotides outside the gene matches: 10. CDR3 length equals 15 residues. Germline CDR1 reads SGHAT; CDR2 reads FQNNGV. The CDR3 DNA reads as TGTGCCAGCAGCCCTAATCGGGACAGGGTGCATGGCTACACCTTC. Translated: CASSPNRDRVHGYTF.

This clone was detected only a few times. V gene TRBV4-2 combines with J gene TRBJ1-1, with TRBD1 as a possible D gene (6 bases). Trimming removed 1 base from V and 5 bases from J, with 8 bases in between. Germline CDR1 LGHNA, CDR2 YNFKEQ. The CDR3 is 13 amino acids. CDR3 bases: TGTGCCAGCAGCCAAGCAGGGGTAACTGAAGCTTTCTTT. Translation: CASSQAGVTEAFF.

The chain uses TRBV6-2 or TRBV6-3 and TRBJ1-5; 9 positions agree with TRBD1. Trimming cost V 4 bases and J 1 base; bases outside gene matches: 2. The CDR3 has 15 residues. Germline-derived CDR1 and CDR2 are MNHEY and SVGEGT. Here the CDR3 reads CASSLDRGSNQPQHF. The CDR3 coding sequence is TGTGCCAGCAGTTTGGACAGGGGCAGCAATCAGCCCCAGCATTTT.

This clone was seen a single time. V is TRBV5-1 and J is TRBJ2-6; weak D call: TRBD1 (5 bases). This CDR3 spans 15 amino acids. Germline CDR1 SGHRS, CDR2 YFSETQ. V was trimmed by 0 bases and J by 2 bases, leaving 6 bases between them. The CDR3 sequence is CASSLVGAGANVLTF. Written as DNA, the CDR3 is TGCGCCAGCAGCTTGGTAGGGGCTGGGGCCAACGTCCTGACTTTC.

The chain couples TRBV19 to TRBJ2-3; 11 positions agree with TRBD1. The junction had 4 bases not matched to a gene; V was cut back by 6 bases and J by 5 bases. The CDR3 contains 14 residues. Germline CDR1 is LNHDA and CDR2 is SQIVND (reference sequence). This CDR3 reads CASRRTGGLDTQYF. The CDR3 DNA sequence: TGTGCCAGTAGAAGGACAGGGGGCTTAGATACGCAGTATTTT.

This clone was detected a few times. J is TRBJ1-4 and V is TRBV12-3 or TRBV12-4; 7 nucleotides match TRBD1. V lost 7 bases and J lost 7; bases outside the gene matches: 3. The CDR3 has 12 residues. The CDR3, as DNA: TGTGCCAGCACCGACAGGGCTGAAAAACTGTTTTTT. It codes for CASTDRAEKLFF.

The rearrangement uses TRBV6-2 or TRBV6-3 and TRBJ2-7, with 7 bases lining up with TRBD1. This CDR3 has 15 amino acids. Germline trimming cut 6 bases from V and 4 bases from J; bases unmatched to any gene: 12. Germline CDR1 MNHEY, CDR2 SVGEGT. CDR3 sequence (DNA): TGTGCCAGCAGCCCCGCAGACAGGGCGTATTACGAGCAGTACGTC. This codes for CASSPADRAYYEQYV.

The gene calls are TRBV9 and TRBJ1-1; D not certain. Trimming cost V 1 base and J 3 bases, with 10 bases left between them. The CDR3 is 14 amino acids. Germline V gives CDR1 SGDLS, CDR2 YYNGEE. The chain's CDR3 is CASSVKVLDTEAFF. CDR3 sequence (DNA): TGTGCCAGCAGCGTAAAGGTGTTGGACACTGAAGCTTTCTTT.

The genes are TRBV6-5 and TRBJ2-2, with D maybe TRBD1 (7 bases). This CDR3 comprises 14 residues. Trimming pared 3 bases from V and 7 bases from J, leaving 12 bases between. Germline CDR1 is MNHEY and CDR2 is SVGAGI. CDR3 DNA: TGTGCCAGCAGTTATGGCAGGGGGGACGGGGAGCTGTTTTTT. It specifies CASSYGRGDGELFF.